These T cell receptor beta chains were read from a single sample in a study of cytomegalovirus exposure and HLA in healthy donors. The assay was immunoSEQ multiplex PCR, and TCRdb's table has in-frame clones only and misses some. This table has roughly 110,000 clones, around four fifths appearing once. The specimen was PBMCs. Receptor source: a man in his fifties in good health and CMV-seronegative. The CDR3 runs from the conserved cysteine through the conserved F or W. The order of the fields is clone size, J gene, D gene, V gene, CDR3 DNA, CDR3 protein. The D gene is left open where the match is weak. A clone size is listed for some rows: how often the clone was seen (once, few, many), or a class if it is expanded.

>.|TRBJ2-5|TRBD1|TRBV6-5
TGTGCCAGCAGGGGGGACAGGGTGGGGGAGACCCAGTACTTC
CASRGDRVGETQYF
>once|TRBJ2-3|TRBD2|TRBV6-6
TGTGCCAGCAGTCTCATCGCGGGGAGGGCAGATACGCAGTATTTT
CASSLIAGRADTQYF
>once|TRBJ2-3|TRBD1|TRBV6-5
TGTGCCAGCAGTTACTCCAGGGGGCTCGCAGATACGCAGTATTTT
CASSYSRGLADTQYF
>.|TRBJ2-5|.|TRBV5-4
TGTGCCAGCAGCACCGGTACGGTACAGAGAGAGACCCAGTACTTC
CASSTGTVQRETQYF
>.|TRBJ1-2|.|TRBV2
TGTGCCAGCAACAAGGGGCCGGGGGCTAACTATGGCTACACCTTC
CASNKGPGANYGYTF
>.|TRBJ2-1|TRBD1|TRBV19
TGTGCCAGTAGTATCCACAGGGGCGAGTACAATGAGCAGTTCTTC
CASSIHRGEYNEQFF
>.|TRBJ2-5|.|TRBV11-2
TGTGCCAGCAGCGTAGTACAGGGCCGAGAGACCCAGTACTTC
CASSVVQGRETQYF
>few|TRBJ1-6|.|TRBV6-5
TGTGCCAGCAGTAGCGGCCAGAATTCACCCCTCCACTTT
CASSSGQNSPLHF
>.|TRBJ1-4|TRBD1|TRBV7-2
TGTGCCAGCAGGGCAGAGGGGGCGCGGAATGAAAAACTGTTTTTT
CASRAEGARNEKLFF
>.|TRBJ1-5|.|TRBV29-1
TGCAGCGCTTACCTCGAGGCGGGGAAGGATCAGCCCCAGCATTTT
CSAYLEAGKDQPQHF
>.|TRBJ2-3|TRBD1|TRBV5-1
TGCGCCAGCAGCCGCGGACAGGGAGCTCTAAGCACAGATACGCAGTATTTT
CASSRGQGALSTDTQYF
>.|TRBJ1-5|.|TRBV27
TGTGCCAGCAGTGTGGACCCGGGAGGCAATCAGCCCCAGCATTTT
CASSVDPGGNQPQHF
>.|TRBJ1-2|.|TRBV27
TGTGCCAGCAGTGTAAAACAGGGAGACTATGGCTACACCTTC
CASSVKQGDYGYTF
>.|TRBJ2-3|.|TRBV4-1
TGCGCCAGCAGCCAAGAACCGCGGGGACGCACAGATACGCAGTATTTT
CASSQEPRGRTDTQYF
>.|TRBJ1-2|.|TRBV28
TGTGCCAGCAGGCACGCGCTGGGGGGGCCCGATGAATATGGCTACACCTTC
CASRHALGGPDEYGYTF
>.|TRBJ2-7|TRBD1|TRBV29-1
TGCAGCGTTGAAGGTCGGGGACAGGGGCAGTACGAGCAGTACTTC
CSVEGRGQGQYEQYF
>once|TRBJ2-5|.|TRBV4-2
TGTGCCAGCAGCCAAGATGCCAGGGAAGAGACCCAGTACTTC
CASSQDAREETQYF
>.|TRBJ1-2|TRBD1|TRBV6-1
TGTGCCAGCAGCACAGGGGACTATGGCTACACCTTC
CASSTGDYGYTF
>.|TRBJ2-7|TRBD1|TRBV5-5
TGTGCCAGCAGCTTAGACAGGGTGAGTGGCGAGCAGTACTTC
CASSLDRVSGEQYF
>few|TRBJ1-5|.|TRBV2
TGTGCCAGCAGTGAGATGGGGCAGAGTCAGCCCCAGCATTTT
CASSEMGQSQPQHF
>.|TRBJ1-6|.|TRBV6-6
TGTGCCAGCAGTTATAATGCAGGGGATAATTCACCCCTCCACTTT
CASSYNAGDNSPLHF
>.|TRBJ1-2|.|TRBV18
TGTGCCAGCTCACCAAGGCAGGCCCAAGACTATGGCTACACCTTC
CASSPRQAQDYGYTF
>.|TRBJ2-5|.|TRBV6-5
TGTGCCAGCAGTTATGGGGGGAAAGAGACCCAGTACTTC
CASSYGGKETQYF
>.|TRBJ2-7|.|TRBV4-2
TGTGCCAGCAGCCAAGATAACGGGGAAGACTACGAGCAGTACTTC
CASSQDNGEDYEQYF
>once|TRBJ2-1|.|TRBV7-3
TGTGCCAGCAGCTCCACCTATTCAGGGGATGAGCAGTTCTTC
CASSSTYSGDEQFF
>.|TRBJ2-3|.|TRBV5-1
TGCGCCAGCAGCTTGATCCCCTCCTCAGATACGCAGTATTTT
CASSLIPSSDTQYF
>.|TRBJ1-1|TRBD1|TRBV6-6
TGTGCCAGCAGCTCAGGACAGGGGGCTGTCGGTGAAGCTTTCTTT
CASSSGQGAVGEAFF
>few|TRBJ1-2|.|TRBV14
TGTGCCAGCAGCCTCGGACAGCCAAACTATGGCTACACCTTC
CASSLGQPNYGYTF
>.|TRBJ2-2|TRBD2|TRBV25-1
TGTGCCAGCAGTGACACTAGCGGGGGGGCCCCCGGGGAGCTGTTTTTT
CASSDTSGGAPGELFF
>.|TRBJ1-2|.|TRBV30
TGTGCCTGGAGTGCGCGACCGGACAATGGCTACACCTTC
CAWSARPDNGYTF
>.|TRBJ2-7|.|TRBV7-9
TGTGCCAGCAGCCATGGACAGTTCTACGAGCAGTACTTC
CASSHGQFYEQYF
>.|TRBJ1-6|TRBD1|TRBV7-2
TGTGCCAGCAGCCTTTCTACAGGGGGCAATAATTCACCCCTCCACTTT
CASSLSTGGNNSPLHF
>.|TRBJ1-3|TRBD1|TRBV9
TGTGCCAGCAGCGTGCGACAGGGGAATGGAAACACCATATATTTT
CASSVRQGNGNTIYF
>.|TRBJ1-5|.|TRBV2
TGTGCCAGCACAACGGACATGAATCAGCCCCAGCATTTT
CASTTDMNQPQHF
>.|TRBJ1-4|.|TRBV5-5
TGTGCCAGCAGCATCCCGGGACAAGGAGAAAAACTGTTTTTT
CASSIPGQGEKLFF
>.|TRBJ1-2|TRBD1|TRBV6-6
TGTGCCAGCAGTTACTTGACAGGGGACTATGGCTACACCTTC
CASSYLTGDYGYTF
>.|TRBJ2-1|.|TRBV7-9
TGTTCCAGCAGCTTATACAGGGACGAGCAGTTCTTC
CSSSLYRDEQFF
>few|TRBJ2-2|.|TRBV27
TGTGCCACCAACAAACTAGGGTTAGCGAACACCGGGGAGCTGTTTTTT
CATNKLGLANTGELFF
>once|TRBJ1-1|.|TRBV6-6
TGTGCCAGCCTGCCGGGACAATCGAACACTGAAGCTTTCTTT
CASLPGQSNTEAFF
>.|TRBJ2-6|.|TRBV28
TGTGCCAGCAATCCCCTAGGTTCTGGGGCCAACGTCCTGACTTTC
CASNPLGSGANVLTF
>.|TRBJ1-5|.|TRBV6-6
TGTGCCAGCAGTCCCTATAGCAATCAGCCCCAGCATTTT
CASSPYSNQPQHF
>.|TRBJ1-2|TRBD1|TRBV9
TGTGCCAGCAGCTCTCGAGGCAGAGGGGGCGATGGTGGCTACACCTTC
CASSSRGRGGDGGYTF
>.|TRBJ2-1|TRBD1|TRBV12-5
TGTGCTAGTGGTTTGGAGACAGGGGATGAGCAGTTCTTC
CASGLETGDEQFF
>.|TRBJ2-7|.|TRBV7-2
TGTGCCAGCAGCCCTGGTTGGGGGCCCGGGGACGAGCAGTACTTC
CASSPGWGPGDEQYF
>.|TRBJ2-2|TRBD1|TRBV29-1
TGCAGCGTGACCGGGACAGGGGCCGGGGAGCTGTTTTTT
CSVTGTGAGELFF
>.|TRBJ1-3|.|TRBV7-2
TGTGCCAGCAGCTGGGCGGGACGAGGAAACACCATATATTTT
CASSWAGRGNTIYF
>.|TRBJ2-3|TRBD2|TRBV9
TGTGCCAGCAGCGAGAGACTAGCGACCTATACGCAGTATTTT
CASSERLATYTQYF
>once|TRBJ1-6|.|TRBV19
TGTGCCAGTAGAGATATTCGGGATTCACCCCTCCACTTT
CASRDIRDSPLHF
>.|TRBJ1-6|.|TRBV5-6
TGTGCCAGCAGCTTACATGGGGGGTACGGAAATTCACCCCTCCACTTT
CASSLHGGYGNSPLHF
>.|TRBJ1-1|.|TRBV30
TGTGCCTGGAGTGTAATTGGGACTGGGAACACTGAAGCTTTCTTT
CAWSVIGTGNTEAFF
>.|TRBJ1-3|.|TRBV6-5
TGTGCTACCGCGGTCAACAGGGACTCTGGAAACACCATATATTTT
CATAVNRDSGNTIYF
>few|TRBJ1-1|.|TRBV28
TGTGCCAGCAGCCCATCTTGGGCGAACACTGAAGCTTTCTTT
CASSPSWANTEAFF
>.|TRBJ1-1|.|TRBV4-2
TGTGCCAGCAGGGGGACAAGGAACACTGAAGCTTTCTTT
CASRGTRNTEAFF